These 31 T cell receptor beta chains were all obtained from the same sample, sequenced in a study of T cells in Graves' hyperthyroidism and ophthalmopathy. Amplification of TCR beta CDR3 regions was performed using RNA transcripts as template. When the TCR CDR3 underwent first-round RT-PCR, the HTBI primer set was used. Via MiXCR, TCRdb re-called the multiplex PCR reads, giving one row per CDR3 protein. This table has nearly 600,000 distinct CDR3 sequences, 11% to 15% appearing once. The sequencing sample was made of blood. The receptor set was obtained from a young woman with Graves' ophthalmopathy.

This clonotype was seen at least ten times. V and J are TRBV7-3 and TRBJ2-7; weak D call: TRBD1 (5 bases). Trimming shortened V by 6 bases and J by 2 bases, and 14 bases separated the two germline ends. This CDR3 has 14 amino acids. Germline V gene sequence: CDR1 SGHTA, CDR2 FQGTGA. The CDR3 sequence is CASRDDSVAYEQYF. The CDR3 coding sequence is TGTGCCAGCAGGGACGACAGCGTAGCCTACGAGCAGTACTTC. Complete variable domain (other parts from reference TRBV7-3 and TRBJ2-7): GAGVSQTPSNKVTEKGKYVELRCDPISGHTALYWYRQSLGQGPEFLIYFQGTGAADDSGLPNDRFFAVRPEGSVSTLKIQRTERGDSAVYLCASRDDSVAYEQYFGPGTRLTVT.

At least ten counts were recorded for this clonotype. The chain joins TRBV30 to TRBJ2-7; D may correspond to TRBD1 or TRBD2 (5 bases each). CDR1 is GTSNPN, CDR2 SVGIG, per germline (reference sequence). The CDR3 runs 12 residues. The V end lost 2 bases, the J end lost 2 bases, and 7 bases lay between the germline ends. CDR3 amino acids: CAWSRGAYEQYF. Here the CDR3 DNA reads TGTGCCTGGAGTCGAGGGGCCTACGAGCAGTACTTC. The entire variable domain, with the rest obtained from reference TRBV30 and TRBJ2-7, is as follows: SQTIHQWPATLVQPVGSPLSLECTVEGTSNPNLYWYRQAAGRGLQLLFYSVGIGQISSEVPQNLSASRPQDRQFILSSKKLLLSDSGFYLCAWSRGAYEQYFGPGTRLTVT.

This clonotype was recorded at least ten times. The rearrangement joins TRBV4-1 to TRBJ2-7; the match to TRBD1 covers 9 bases. The length of the CDR3 is 15 residues. Germline values: CDR1 MGHRA, CDR2 YSYEKL. V lost 2 bases, J lost 3 bases, and 5 bases stayed unmatched. The CDR3 DNA is TGCGCCAGCAGCCAACCCGGGACAGGGATCTACGAGCAGTACTTC. Protein: CASSQPGTGIYEQYF.

This clonotype was seen repeatedly, ten times or more. This chain uses TRBV30 with TRBJ2-3, with TRBD1 identical over 12 bases. Germline V lookup: CDR1 GTSNPN, CDR2 SVGIG (reference sequence). J was trimmed by 8 bases and V by 2 bases; bases with no gene match: 5. CDR3 length: 14 residues. The CDR3 DNA sequence: TGTGCCTGGAGTCCCGGGACAGGGGGCGTTACGCAGTATTTT. It is translated as CAWSPGTGGVTQYF.

The sample holds many counts of this clonotype. The chain carries TRBV13 and TRBJ1-6; TRBD1 matches at 9 bases. The germline V gene encodes CDR1 PRHDT and CDR2 FYEKMQ (reference sequence). There are 14 residues in the CDR3. V lost 5 bases, J lost 9 bases, and 5 bases stayed unmatched. The CDR3 loop is CASSAGTGSSPLHF. The CDR3 bases are TGTGCCAGCAGCGCCGGGACAGGGAGTTCACCCCTCCACTTT.

The table lists this clonotype with many counts. The chain joins TRBV7-2 to TRBJ2-1; tentative D call: TRBD2 (6 bases). This CDR3 has 17 residues. Trimming left V 4 bases short and J 10 bases short, with 26 bases between. The V gene's germline CDR1 is SGHTA and CDR2 FQGNSA. DNA of the CDR3: TGTGCCAGCAGCTACCAGTGGCGGAGGGGCCCTCGATTGGAGCAGTTCTTC. Translated, it gives CASSYQWRRGPRLEQFF.

This clonotype appeared a few times. The chain combines TRBV2 with TRBJ1-1; no firm D call. V was cut by 2 bases and J by 7 bases, with 8 bases left in between. The germline V gene encodes CDR1 SNHLY and CDR2 FYNNEI. The CDR3 runs 12 residues. CDR3: CASSEFGGEAFF. In DNA, the CDR3 is TGTGCCAGCAGTGAATTTGGTGGTGAAGCTTTCTTT. Looking up the rest from reference TRBV2 and TRBJ1-1 gives the full variable domain: EPEVTQTPSHQVTQMGQEVILRCVPISNHLYFYWYRQILGQKVEFLVSFYNNEISEKSEIFDDQFSVERPDGSNFTLKIRSTKLEDSAMYFCASSEFGGEAFFGQGTRLTVV.

This chain connects TRBV18 to TRBJ2-6, with 11 positions matching TRBD1. V was pared by 2 bases and J by 2 bases, with 2 bases of the junction left unmatched. Germline lookup yields CDR1 KGHSH and CDR2 LQKENI. The CDR3 consists of 17 residues. As DNA, the CDR3 is TGTGCCAGCTCACCAGGACAGGGGGCACCTGGGGCCAACGTCCTGACTTTC. Translating gives CASSPGQGAPGANVLTF.

Comments on this clonotype: A much larger clonotype is one base distant, so this may be a read error. The genes are TRBV29-1 and TRBJ2-1, with TRBD2 identical over 10 bases. The CDR3 is 14 amino acids. Germline loops: CDR1 SQVTM, CDR2 ANQGSEA. V was clipped by 7 bases and J by 3 bases; unmatched bases: 6. The CDR3 spells CSAAGTSVYNEQFF. Here the CDR3 DNA reads TGCAGCGCTGCCGGGACTAGCGTCTACAATGAGCAGTTCTTC.

The chain is built from TRBV24-1 and TRBJ2-4; D ambiguous. The ends were cut back, 4 bases at V and 8 bases at J, with 17 bases in the middle. Germline V gene data show CDR1 as KGHDR and CDR2 as SFDVKD. The CDR3 is 15 residues long. The CDR3 nucleotides are TGTGCCACCAGTGACCCACAAGGCCCGCCCGACATTCAGTACTTC. It specifies CATSDPQGPPDIQYF.

This clonotype was counted many times. J is TRBJ2-7 and V is TRBV12-3 or TRBV12-4, with D perhaps TRBD2 (5 bases). Trimming removed 3 bases at V and 6 bases at J, with 12 bases between. This CDR3 contains 13 residues. CDR3 in amino acids: CASSFASSGEQYF. DNA of the CDR3: TGTGCCAGCAGTTTTGCTAGCTCGGGCGAGCAGTACTTC.

This clonotype has at least ten counts. The chain uses TRBV6-1 and TRBJ1-2, with a weak D call TRBD1 (6 bases). The length of the CDR3 is 11 residues. Germline CDR1 is MNHNS and CDR2 is SASEGT. Trimming cost V 8 bases and J 2 bases, with 6 bases left between them. CDR3 nucleotide sequence: TGTGCCAGCGGACAGAACTATGGCTACACCTTC. Its translation: CASGQNYGYTF.

The table lists this clonotype with many counts. This rearrangement joins TRBV6-1 to TRBJ1-5, with 11 bases aligning to TRBD1. The length of the CDR3 is 15 residues. Germline-derived CDR1 and CDR2 are MNHNS and SASEGT. Trimming took 7 bases from V and 0 from J; bases not matched to a gene: 2. The CDR3 DNA is TGTGCCAGCAAGGGGACAGGGGGTAGCAATCAGCCCCAGCATTTT. Its protein is CASKGTGGSNQPQHF.

Many counts were recorded for this clonotype. V gene TRBV2 combines with J gene TRBJ2-7, with D possibly TRBD2 on 6 matching bases. Germline loops: CDR1 SNHLY, CDR2 FYNNEI. The V end was cut by 7 bases, the J end by 5 bases, with 18 bases between. The CDR3 length is 14 residues. The DNA for the CDR3 is TGTGCCAGCATTCTGCGGGAATCTGCGCACGAGCAGTACTTC. Amino acids: CASILRESAHEQYF.

The chain is built from TRBV18 and TRBJ1-1; 8 nucleotides line up with TRBD1. V trimming: 4 bases; J trimming: 11 bases; junction bases outside the gene matches: 15. The CDR3 sequence is 15 residues long. The V gene's germline CDR1 is KGHSH and CDR2 LQKENI. CDR3 DNA sequence: TGTGCCAGCTCACAAACTACCGGGACAGGACCCAGGGCTTTCTTT. It specifies CASSQTTGTGPRAFF.

This chain uses TRBV29-1 with TRBJ1-5; D gene unclear. This CDR3 is built from 12 residues. Trimming cost V 6 bases and J 1 base, with 7 bases left between them. In germline, CDR1 is SQVTM, CDR2 ANQGSEA. In nucleotides, the CDR3 is TGCAGCGTACGGACGAGCAATCAGCCCCAGCATTTT. The encoded protein is CSVRTSNQPQHF.

This clonotype came up a few times. This chain uses TRBV19 with TRBJ2-7; TRBD1 is a possible D gene (6 bases). This CDR3 is 15 amino acids long. V was shortened by 5 bases and J by 7 bases, with 21 bases between the two germline ends. CDR1 is LNHDA, CDR2 SQIVND, per germline (reference sequence). The CDR3: CASSSTGRTSIEQYF. The DNA for the CDR3 is TGTGCCAGTAGTTCGACAGGAAGGACCTCTATAGAGCAGTACTTC.

This clonotype was seen a few times. The V and J genes are TRBV20-1 and TRBJ2-7; the match to TRBD2 covers 13 bases. J lost 4 bases, V lost 6 bases, and 9 bases had no gene match. This CDR3 is 15 amino acids long. Per the germline V gene, CDR1 is DFQATT and CDR2 is SNEGSKA (reference sequence). The CDR3 nucleotides are TGCAGTGCGGTAGGACTAGCGGGAGAAGCTTACGAGCAGTACTTC. It encodes CSAVGLAGEAYEQYF.

This clonotype came up many times. This rearrangement joins TRBV14 to TRBJ2-1; 10 bases line up with TRBD2. The CDR3 has 18 residues. The V segment lost 3 bases and the J segment 4 bases; nucleotides outside the gene matches: 12. Germline V gene lookup returns CDR1 SGHDN and CDR2 FVKESK. The CDR3 DNA reads TGTGCCAGCAGCCATTTCACCCGGGGAGCGGGAGGGTACAATGAGCAGTTCTTC. This gives the protein CASSHFTRGAGGYNEQFF.

A remark on this clonotype: One end of the junction is discordant with germline, which a read error may explain. This chain links TRBV20-1 with TRBJ2-1, with TRBD2 matching over 8 bases. Germline CDR1 DFQATT, CDR2 SNEGSKA (reference sequence). CDR3 length equals 13 residues. As DNA, the CDR3 is TGCAGTACTACTAGCGGAATCTACAATGAGCAGCTCTTC. Amino acids: CSTTSGIYNEQLF.

This clonotype was recorded at least ten times. CDR3 bases: TGTGCCAGCAGTTACCATGGGGGACGCGAGCAGTACTTC. This gives the protein CASSYHGGREQYF. The chain carries TRBV6-2 or TRBV6-3 and TRBJ2-7; D possibly uses TRBD1 or TRBD2 (5 bases each). Germline CDR1 reads MNHEY; CDR2 reads SVGEGT. V was shortened by 2 bases and J by 6 bases, with 11 bases between the two germline ends. The CDR3 extends over 13 amino acids.

In the case of this clonotype: A read error may be the cause here, since a much bigger clone is one base away. J is TRBJ2-6 and V is TRBV2; D is uncertain. This CDR3 has 15 amino acids. V was cut by 6 bases and J by 0 bases, with 9 bases left in between. Germline-derived CDR1 and CDR2 are SNHLY and FYNNEI. The chain's CDR3 is CASSRGYSGANVLTF. In nucleotides, the CDR3 is TGTGCCAGCAGCAGAGGTTACTCTGGGGCCAACGTCCTGACTTTC.

Regarding this clonotype: A much larger clone sits a single nucleotide away, making a read error possible. V is TRBV28 and J is TRBJ2-3; 8 bases line up with TRBD2. The CDR3 length is 15 residues. The germline gives CDR1 MDHEN, CDR2 SYDVKM. In nucleotides, the CDR3 is TGTGCCGGCAGCTCTAGCGGGTTGTCGCGAGATACGCAGTATTTT. This translates into CAGSSSGLSRDTQYF.

This clonotype has ten or more counts. V gene TRBV19 combines with J gene TRBJ1-5, with a weak D call TRBD1 (6 bases). Trimming removed 5 bases at V and 1 base at J, with 12 bases between. The CDR3 has 15 residues. CDR1 LNHDA and CDR2 SQIVND come from the germline V gene (reference sequence). CDR3 amino acids: CASSPKTGSNQPQHF. As DNA, the CDR3 is TGTGCCAGTAGTCCTAAGACAGGCAGCAATCAGCCCCAGCATTTT.

This clonotype showed up many times. The chain uses TRBV12-3 or TRBV12-4 and TRBJ2-2; the D call may be TRBD1 or TRBD2 (7 bases each). This CDR3 is 17 amino acids long. V lost 3 bases, J lost 2 bases, and 16 bases lay in between. CDR3 in DNA: TGTGCCAGCAGTTTGGGCAGGGGGACTATTAACACCGGGGAGCTGTTTTTT. Its protein product is CASSLGRGTINTGELFF.

This clonotype has at least ten counts. V usage is TRBV20-1 and J usage is TRBJ2-1; D may correspond to TRBD1 or TRBD2 (6 bases each). Trimming left V 1 base short and J 5 bases short, with 15 bases between. This CDR3 is 15 amino acids long. In germline, CDR1 is DFQATT, CDR2 SNEGSKA (reference sequence). In DNA, the CDR3 is TGCAGTGCTAGAGTTACGGGAGAGGGGGACAATGAGCAGTTCTTC. Protein product: CSARVTGEGDNEQFF.

The CDR3 protein is CASRKTQGGYTGELFF. In nucleotides, the CDR3 is TGTGCCAGCAGAAAGACACAGGGAGGATACACCGGGGAGCTGTTTTTT. The chain employs TRBV27 and TRBJ2-2; either TRBD1 or TRBD2 may supply D (6 bases each). Germline V gene data show CDR1 as MNHEY and CDR2 as SMNVEV (reference sequence). CDR3 length: 16 amino acids. V was trimmed by 6 bases and J by 3 bases, leaving 17 bases between them.

This clonotype has ten or more counts. V and J are TRBV5-1 and TRBJ1-1; 8 nucleotides line up with TRBD1. Trimming removed 4 bases from V and 7 bases from J; junction bases left unmatched: 6. Germline V gene sequence: CDR1 SGHRS, CDR2 YFSETQ. This CDR3 is 13 amino acids long. The CDR3 bases are TGCGCCAGCAGCGCCCGGACAGGGCATGAAGCTTTCTTT. Its protein is CASSARTGHEAFF.

The rearrangement joins TRBV4-2 to TRBJ1-4; D is undetermined. Trimming took 0 bases from V and 3 from J, leaving 20 bases between them. The V gene's germline CDR1 is LGHNA and CDR2 YNFKEQ. There are 19 residues in the CDR3. Here the CDR3 reads CASSQDLRGFRAANEKLFF. The CDR3 region has the DNA TGTGCCAGCAGCCAAGACCTAAGAGGCTTCCGTGCCGCTAATGAAAAACTGTTTTTT.

Ten or more counts support this clonotype. The CDR3 sequence: CASSSLVPRTGKHTEAFF. CDR3 sequence (DNA): TGTGCCAGCAGTTCACTCGTCCCGAGGACAGGGAAACACACTGAAGCTTTCTTT. The J gene is TRBJ1-1, the V gene TRBV27, with 8 bases fitting TRBD1. The germline CDR1 and CDR2 sequences are MNHEY and SMNVEV (reference sequence). Trimming took 4 bases from V and 3 from J; bases not matched to a gene: 16. CDR3 length: 18 residues.

This clonotype was found many times. The V and J genes are TRBV7-6 and TRBJ1-2; no definite D call. Germline V gene lookup returns CDR1 SGHVS and CDR2 FNYEAQ. Trimming removed 4 bases at V and 0 bases at J, with 6 bases between. The CDR3 is made up of 13 amino acids. CDR3 nucleotide sequence: TGTGCCAGCAGCTCCGCGACTAACTATGGCTACACCTTC. Its translation: CASSSATNYGYTF.